The 9 T cell receptor beta chains below come from one sample, sequenced in a study of glioma-infiltrating T cells. The iRepertoire nested amplicon-rescue multiplex PCR amplified TCR alpha and beta CDR3s from RNA. TCRdb fed the multiplex PCR reads into MiXCR, producing one record per CDR3 protein. Seen here are 150,000 to 200,000 distinct CDR3 sequences, over 40% observed once, and the top ten hold roughly 5.4%. What was sequenced was glioma tissue, nonneoplastic brain tissue, or PBMCs (not recorded which). The origin of the receptors is a human donor with low-grade glioma or glioblastoma, undergoing nonglioma brain surgery, or in good health (not recorded which).

This sequence joins TRBV6-6 and TRBJ2-1; TRBD1 agrees at 8 bases. Germline CDR1 and CDR2: MNHNY and SVGAGI (reference sequence). CDR3 length: 14 residues. The V and J ends lost 5 bases and 6 bases, in that order; junction bases with no gene match: 6. The CDR3 nucleotides read TGTGCCAGCAGTGGGGGACAGGAGGTCAATGAGCAGTTCTTC. Its translation is CASSGGQEVNEQFF.

Concerning this clonotype itself: Germline and junction disagree at one end, which may indicate a read error. The rearrangement links TRBV11-1 to TRBJ1-5; D gene unclear. CDR1 is SGHAT and CDR2 is FQDESV in the germline V gene (reference sequence). The CDR3 is made up of 13 amino acids. This CDR3 is CDSRTARSQPQHF. CDR3 nucleotides: TGTGACAGCAGAACGGCTCGGAGTCAGCCCCAGCATTTT.

This clonotype has a count of ten or more. The rearrangement joins TRBV28 to TRBJ2-2; D not resolved. Between the trimmed V and J ends, which lost 3 bases and 5 bases, there was a span of 4 bases. Germline V lookup: CDR1 MDHEN, CDR2 SYDVKM. The CDR3 is 12 amino acids. The CDR3 nucleotides read TGTGCCAGCAGTTTCGGGACCGGGGAGCTGTTTTTT. It translates to CASSFGTGELFF. The entire variable domain, with the rest obtained from reference TRBV28 and TRBJ2-2, is as follows: DVKVTQSSRYLVKRTGEKVFLECVQDMDHENMFWYRQDPGLGLRLIYFSYDVKMKEKGDIPEGYSVSREKKERFSLILESASTNQTSMYLCASSFGTGELFFGEGSRLTVL.

Worth noting for this clonotype: The CDR3 carries no conserved terminal phenylalanine or tryptophan, so it likely arises from a read error. V gene TRBV20-1 combines with J gene TRBJ1-1, with a weak D call TRBD1 (5 bases). This CDR3 has 15 residues. The V end lost 5 bases, the J end lost 6 bases, and 22 bases lay between the germline ends. Per germline, CDR1 DFQATT and CDR2 SNEGSKA (reference sequence). Here the CDR3 DNA reads TGCAGTGCTGGGGATAAGGGGCGATTTAGCGCTGAAGCTTTCCTT. This translates into CSAGDKGRFSAEAFL.

In regard to this clonotype: A much larger clone sits a single nucleotide away, making a read error possible. The chain carries TRBV28 and TRBJ2-1; D might be TRBD1 or TRBD2, each matching 5 bases. Trimming took off 6 bases at V and 14 bases at J, with 20 bases between the two ends. CDR3 length equals 13 residues. CDR1 is MDHEN and CDR2 is SYDVKM in the germline V gene. The CDR3 DNA sequence: TGTGCCAGCAGCTTAGCCCGGGACCAACGGAAGTTCTTC. It translates to CASSLARDQRKFF.

This sequence joins TRBV13 and TRBJ2-5, with D perhaps matching TRBD1 (6 bases). The CDR3 runs to 16 residues. The germline gives CDR1 PRHDT, CDR2 FYEKMQ (reference sequence). Trimming left V 5 bases short and J 7 bases short, with 23 bases between. In nucleotides, the CDR3 is TGTGCCAGCAGCCCCCTCCGGGACACCGGGTGTGGGACCCAGTACTTC. Amino acids: CASSPLRDTGCGTQYF.

This clonotype was counted a single time. The V gene is TRBV20-1, the J gene TRBJ2-1; 10 bases match TRBD2. This CDR3 comprises 14 residues. V shed 3 bases and J 8 bases; nucleotides not matched to a gene: 7. Germline CDR1 and CDR2: DFQATT and SNEGSKA (reference sequence). The CDR3 loop reads CSARVSGRIYEQFF. The CDR3 DNA reads as TGCAGTGCTAGGGTTAGCGGGAGGATTTATGAGCAGTTCTTC.

The table lists this clonotype with a count of one. Being one base from a much bigger clone, this may be a read error. The genes are TRBV28 and TRBJ2-7; no clear D. This CDR3 is built from 15 residues. Germline-derived CDR1 and CDR2 are MDHEN and SYDVKM. This CDR3 is CASSSYAQSSYKQYF. The CDR3 DNA reads TGTGCCAGCAGTTCATATGCACAGTCCAGCTACAAGCAGTACTTC.

This clonotype was observed a few times. The V call is TRBV3-1, the J call TRBJ2-7; D uncertain. The CDR3 runs 14 residues. The germline V and J ends were trimmed by 1 base and 3 bases, with 10 bases remaining between them. Germline V gives CDR1 LGHDT, CDR2 YNNKEL (reference sequence). The CDR3 protein is CASSQAGPFYEQYF. Written as DNA, the CDR3 is TGTGCCAGCAGCCAAGCAGGACCCTTCTACGAGCAGTACTTC.